This TCR beta chain emerged from a study of T-cell memory formation after mild COVID-19. Study at large: Most TCR clusters belonged to a single donor.

This clonotype appeared a few times. One entry per CDR3 protein results from TCRdb running MiXCR on the 5' RACE reads. The sample contains 530,000 or so distinct CDR3 sequences, roughly 17% of which appear only once. The sequenced material came from PBMCs or a T cell subset sorted from them (not recorded which). The TCR sequence derives from an adult woman who had mild COVID-19 (a few samples of this study predate the infection). Cell type and time point are not known.

The CDR3 nucleotides read TGCAGTGCCCAGCCAGGGGTAGAGACCCAGTACTTC. Translation gives CSAQPGVETQYF. The V gene is TRBV20-1, the J gene TRBJ2-5, with a possible D match to TRBD1 (6 bases). This CDR3 has 12 amino acids. Trimming took off 6 bases at V and 4 bases at J, with 12 bases between the two ends. Per the germline V gene, CDR1 is DFQATT and CDR2 is SNEGSKA (reference sequence).